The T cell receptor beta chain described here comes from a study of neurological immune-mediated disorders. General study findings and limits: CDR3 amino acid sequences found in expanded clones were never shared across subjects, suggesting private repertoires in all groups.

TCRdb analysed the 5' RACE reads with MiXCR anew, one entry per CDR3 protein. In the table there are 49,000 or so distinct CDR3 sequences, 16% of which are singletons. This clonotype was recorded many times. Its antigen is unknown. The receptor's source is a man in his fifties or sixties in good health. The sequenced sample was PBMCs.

CDR3 sequence (DNA): TGTGCCAGCAGCCCCCAAGAGACCCAGTACTTC. Amino acid sequence: CASSPQETQYF. This chain connects TRBV14 to TRBJ2-5; unclear D gene. V lost 4 bases, J lost 1 base, and 1 base lay in between. CDR1 is SGHDN and CDR2 is FVKESK in the germline V gene. The CDR3 length is 11 residues.